This TCR beta chain was profiled in a study of cytomegalovirus exposure and HLA in healthy donors. Study details: Among the roughly 400 genotyped donors, less than 85% were placed in the Caucasian-associated ancestry cluster. Study findings and constraints: Cytomegalovirus-associated status was assigned to about 160 TCR beta chains. What was likely a sequencing artifact was a cluster of highly shared sequence variants.

Germline CDR1 and CDR2: SNHLY and FYNNEI. V lost 7 bases to trimming and J lost 5 bases; unmatched junction nucleotides: 5. There are 14 residues in the CDR3. Those who donated were healthy bone marrow donors. A multiplex PCR was run with 60 Vbeta primers and 13 Jbeta primers. Profiled with immunoSEQ multiplex PCR; TCRdb holds only in-frame clones, not every one. The sample contains some 130,000 clones, around 77% of which appear only once. Turning to this clone: The antigen is not known.

This TCR was recovered from a man aged 18 to 35 in good health and CMV-seronegative. Sequencing input: PBMCs. The chain has TRBV2 and TRBJ2-2, with 9 bases that match TRBD1. CDR3 loop: CASTWTGETGELFF. CDR3 DNA: TGTGCCAGCACCTGGACAGGGGAAACCGGGGAGCTGTTTTTT.